The 24 T cell receptor beta chains presented below share a single source sample, sequenced in a study of circulating tumor DNA in untreated peripheral T-cell lymphoma (dated by TCRdb to 2020 to 2023). Receptor libraries were prepared by the immunoSEQ multiplex PCR assay. TCRdb mirrors the immuneACCESS table, restricted to in-frame sequences. Some clones are absent from its copies; in checked studies, under half trace to an unresolved V gene, and the reason for the others is unknown. For this sample there are some 10,000 clones; approximately 72% appear just once. Clones ranked in the top ten supply roughly a third of the sample. The sample consisted of tumor tissue. The source is a human donor with peripheral T-cell lymphoma.

V usage is TRBV28 and J usage is TRBJ2-7; D is uncertain. Looked up from germline, CDR1 is MDHEN and CDR2 is SYDVKM. Trimming removed 3 bases from V and 7 bases from J, with 10 bases in between. The CDR3 runs 12 residues. The CDR3 region is CASSFVFREQYF. The CDR3 DNA sequence: TGTGCCAGCAGTTTTGTGTTTCGGGAGCAGTACTTC.

The table lists this clone with a few counts. The DNA includes a base that is either unread or ambiguous, and X takes the place of its residue. This chain joins TRBV6-8 and TRBJ1-5; D remains ambiguous. CDR1 and CDR2 (germline): MNHGY, SAAAGT. CDR3 length equals 15 residues. Trimming stripped 5 bases from V and 3 bases from J, with 14 bases between. The CDR3 nucleotides read TGTGCCAGCAGTGTAGTAGCAGTCYCCAATCAGCCCCAGCATTTT. Translating it yields CASSVVAVXNQPQHF.

The chain links TRBV28 to TRBJ1-2; weak D call: TRBD1 (6 bases). The CDR3 loop spans 13 amino acids. In germline, CDR1 is MDHEN, CDR2 SYDVKM. V was shortened by 2 bases and J by 4 bases, with 8 bases between the two germline ends. As DNA, the CDR3 is TGTGCCAGCAGTTTAACAGGGAGCTATGGCTACACCTTC. Protein product: CASSLTGSYGYTF.

This clone came up a few times. CDR3 DNA: TGTGCCAGCACCTCAAGGGAGGGGACAGGGGTAGGCTACACCTTC. It is translated as CASTSREGTGVGYTF. The chain joins TRBV6-8 to TRBJ1-2; 10 nucleotides align to TRBD1. CDR1 is MNHGY and CDR2 is SAAAGT in the germline V gene. After removal of 7 bases from V and 8 bases from J, the junction contained 13 bases not matched to a gene. There are 15 residues in the CDR3.

The V call is TRBV12-2, the J call TRBJ2-3; the table names TRBD1, a call not compared with the DNA. TRBV12-2 is described as a pseudogene. CDR3 size: 17 residues. The CDR3 coding sequence is TGTGCCAGTCAGGGACAGGGAGTACAATGGATCACAGATACGCAGTATTTT. Translating gives CASQGQGVQWITDTQYF.

This chain links TRBV6-8 with TRBJ1-3; 7 bases are shared with TRBD1. There are 17 residues in the CDR3. The ends lost 0 bases at V and 4 bases at J; junction bases unmatched: 9. Germline-derived CDR1 and CDR2 are MNHGY and SAAAGT. The CDR3 protein is CASSYSAAAGGGNTIYF. In DNA, the CDR3 is TGTGCCAGCAGTTACTCTGCAGCGGCAGGGGGAGGAAACACCATATATTTT.

Judged by abundance, this clone is medium-sized. The chain couples TRBV19 to TRBJ1-1, with a weak D call TRBD1 (6 bases). The germline CDR1 and CDR2 sequences are LNHDA and SQIVND (reference sequence). The V end lost 7 bases, the J end lost 0 bases, and 12 bases lay between the germline ends. The CDR3 is 14 amino acids. Here the CDR3 reads CASKRDNLNTEAFF. The DNA for the CDR3 is TGTGCCAGTAAACGGGACAACCTGAACACTGAAGCTTTCTTT. The variable domain in full, completed from reference TRBV19 and TRBJ1-1, reads DGGITQSPKYLFRKEGQNVTLSCEQNLNHDAMYWYRQDPGQGLRLIYYSQIVNDFQKGDIAEGYSVSREKKESFPLTVTSAQKNPTAFYLCASKRDNLNTEAFFGQGTRLTVV.

The V call is TRBV11-3, the J call TRBJ1-4; D uncertain. V was cut by 1 base and J by 5 bases, with 8 bases left in between. This CDR3 has 14 amino acids. Germline CDR1 is SGHNT and CDR2 is YENEEA. CDR3 sequence reads: CASSLGRKNEKLFF. The CDR3 DNA is TGTGCCAGCAGCTTAGGACGGAAGAATGAAAAACTGTTTTTT.

This clone is a singleton in its sample. V gene TRBV6-8 combines with J gene TRBJ2-7; TRBD2 aligns across 7 bases. The CDR3 is made up of 13 amino acids. Germline loops: CDR1 MNHGY, CDR2 SAAAGT. V was clipped by 6 bases and J by 5 bases; unmatched bases: 7. CDR3 sequence (DNA): TGTGCCAGCAGATCGGGACTAAGCGACGAGCAGTACTTC. Its protein is CASRSGLSDEQYF.

J is TRBJ1-1 and V is TRBV10-2, with TRBD1 identical over 7 bases. After removal of 2 bases from V and 4 bases from J, the junction contained 4 bases not matched to a gene. Germline assignment: CDR1 WSHSY and CDR2 SAAADI. There are 14 residues in the CDR3. The CDR3 loop reads CASSEVQGSTEAFF. CDR3 in DNA: TGCGCCAGCAGTGAGGTACAGGGGAGCACTGAAGCTTTCTTT.

CDR3 region: CASSRASSGQDTQYF. CDR3 sequence (DNA): TGTGCCAGCAGTCGGGCTTCCTCTGGCCAAGATACGCAGTATTTT. The chain has TRBV7-6 and TRBJ2-3; D call uncertain. Trimming took off 6 bases at V and 5 bases at J, with 18 bases between the two ends. CDR3 length equals 15 residues. Germline loops: CDR1 SGHVS, CDR2 FNYEAQ.

In nucleotides, the CDR3 is TGTGCCAGCACGGGAGCAACTAATGAAAAACTGTTTTTT. This encodes CASTGATNEKLFF. The rearrangement joins TRBV6-8 to TRBJ1-4; D remains unclear. V lost 7 bases to trimming and J lost 0 bases, with 6 bases between them. The CDR3 has 13 amino acids. Looked up from germline, CDR1 is MNHGY and CDR2 is SAAAGT.

This clone was found a few times. The CDR3 loop is CASSPEQGVNTEAFF. The CDR3, as DNA: TGCGCCAGCAGCCCAGAACAGGGGGTGAACACTGAAGCTTTCTTT. The chain recombines TRBV1 with TRBJ1-1; the table gives TRBD1 as D, unverified against the DNA. TRBV1 is noted as a pseudogene. The CDR3 is 15 residues long.

This clone was observed once. This chain joins TRBV18 and TRBJ2-1; no clear D. In germline, CDR1 is KGHSH, CDR2 LQKENI. V lost 2 bases and J 0 bases, leaving 8 bases between the germline ends. The CDR3 sequence is 15 residues long. CDR3 region: CASSPGPASYNEQFF. The CDR3 DNA sequence: TGTGCCAGCTCACCAGGCCCGGCCTCCTACAATGAGCAGTTCTTC.

This sequence joins TRBV10-2 and TRBJ2-3; no clear D. Deletions cut 2 bases from V and 2 bases from J, with 8 bases between. This CDR3 is built from 14 residues. Germline V gene sequence: CDR1 WSHSY, CDR2 SAAADI. CDR3 amino acids: CASSEIQITDTQYF. DNA for the CDR3: TGCGCCAGCAGTGAGATCCAGATCACAGATACGCAGTATTTT.

The chain employs TRBV27 and TRBJ2-5, with TRBD2 identical over 8 bases. The J segment lost 4 bases and the V segment lost 0 bases, leaving 7 bases of the junction unmatched. This CDR3 has 16 residues. Germline lookup yields CDR1 MNHEY and CDR2 SMNVEV (reference sequence). CDR3 coding DNA: TGTGCCAGCAGTTTATCGACGGGAGGGTGGGCAGAGACCCAGTACTTC. Translating it yields CASSLSTGGWAETQYF.

In this sample, this clone turned up a few times. The CDR3 loop reads CASSQGGFVNYGYTF. The CDR3 DNA sequence: TGTGCCAGCAGCCAAGGAGGGTTCGTAAACTATGGCTACACCTTC. The chain carries TRBV14 and TRBJ1-2; D is uncertain. Trimming removed 1 base from V and 2 bases from J, with 11 bases in between. The CDR3 loop spans 15 amino acids. Germline V gene data show CDR1 as SGHDN and CDR2 as FVKESK.

The rearrangement links TRBV6-7 to TRBJ2-2; D gene ambiguous. TRBV6-7 is an open reading frame whose function is uncertain. Trimming took off 6 bases at V and 1 base at J, with 15 bases between the two ends. This CDR3 spans 16 amino acids. CDR3 DNA sequence: TGTGCCAGCAGAAAACTCAATTTGGAGAACACCGGGGAGCTGTTTTTT. As protein: CASRKLNLENTGELFF.

The chain combines TRBV6-8 with TRBJ2-2, with 9 bases fitting TRBD2. The CDR3 sequence is 16 residues long. CDR1 is MNHGY and CDR2 is SAAAGT in the germline V gene. V was pared by 7 bases and J by 1 base, with 7 bases of the junction left unmatched. DNA for the CDR3: TGTGCCAGCAACGAGCGGGGGGCCCAGAACACCGGGGAGCTGTTTTTT. Translating gives CASNERGAQNTGELFF.

The rearrangement uses TRBV5-1 and TRBJ2-7; TRBD1 agrees at 9 bases. The CDR3 totals 18 residues. Germline V gives CDR1 SGHRS, CDR2 YFSETQ. The trim removed 0 bases at V and 1 base at J, leaving 11 bases unmatched. This CDR3 is CASSLAPGGTGYSYEQYF. In DNA, the CDR3 is TGCGCCAGCAGCTTGGCCCCCGGTGGGACAGGGTATTCCTACGAGCAGTACTTC. The full variable domain, completed using reference TRBV5-1 and TRBJ2-7, is KAGVTQTPRYLIKTRGQQVTLSCSPISGHRSVSWYQQTPGQGLQFLFEYFSETQRNKGNFPGRFSGRQFSNSRSEMNVSTLELGDSALYLCASSLAPGGTGYSYEQYFGPGTRLTVT.

CDR3 amino acids: CASSYSETSGGETQYF. DNA of the CDR3: TGTGCCAGCAGTTACTCCGAAACAAGCGGGGGGGAGACCCAGTACTTC. J is TRBJ2-5 and V is TRBV6-8, with 9 bases matching TRBD2. V was pared by 0 bases and J by 5 bases, with 7 bases of the junction left unmatched. CDR1 is MNHGY and CDR2 is SAAAGT in the germline V gene. The CDR3 totals 16 residues.

This chain joins TRBV2 and TRBJ2-2; 11 bases are a match to TRBD1. CDR1 and CDR2 (germline): SNHLY, FYNNEI. After removal of 6 bases from V and 5 bases from J, the junction contained 5 bases not matched to a gene. The CDR3 contains 15 residues. This CDR3 reads CASRAGTGGTGELFF. The DNA of the CDR3 is TGTGCCAGCAGGGCCGGGACAGGGGGGACCGGGGAGCTGTTTTTT.

The J gene is TRBJ2-7, the V gene TRBV18; 8 positions match TRBD1. From germline, CDR1 is KGHSH and CDR2 LQKENI. The CDR3 covers 13 residues. After removal of 7 bases from V and 5 bases from J, the junction contained 7 bases not matched to a gene. The CDR3, as DNA: TGTGCCAGCTACGGGACAGGCAGGGACGAGCAGTACTTC. It translates to CASYGTGRDEQYF.

This sequence joins TRBV19 and TRBJ2-2, with D unresolved. CDR3 length: 14 residues. Between the trimmed V and J ends, which lost 3 bases and 1 base, there was a span of 6 bases. Germline loops: CDR1 LNHDA, CDR2 SQIVND (reference sequence). CDR3 protein: CASSIGRNTGELFF. The CDR3 nucleotides read TGTGCCAGTAGTATCGGCCGGAACACCGGGGAGCTGTTTTTT.